A selection of T cell receptor beta chains follows, all from one sample in a study of T-cell reconstitution after alpha-beta-depleted transplantation in children. TCRdb recomputed calls from the PCR reads with MiXCR, one row per CDR3 protein. The sample yields about 240,000 distinct CDR3 sequences, under 30% seen once. Sequencing used PBMCs, obtained before TCRalphabeta/CD19-depleted stem cell transplant. These receptor sequences come from a girl aged 2 to 10 with Fanconi anemia, due to receive a stem cell transplant. CDR3s include the opening cysteine and the closing phenylalanine or tryptophan. D genes are given only for firm matches. Some rows have no size entry. The others give once, few or many, or a class for an expanded clone.

j_call d_call v_call clone_size cdr3_nt cdr3_aa
TRBJ2-3 - TRBV12-3/TRBV12-4 few TGTGCCAGCAGACCGCGATTGCCAGATACGCAGTATTTT CASRPRLPDTQYF
TRBJ2-4 TRBD1 TRBV20-1 many TGCAGTGCTGGGACAGGGGGAAGCATTCAGTACTTC CSAGTGGSIQYF
TRBJ2-7 TRBD2 TRBV11-2 - TGTGCCAGCAGCGCTAAAGGGACTAGCGGAAAACGCTCCTACGAGCAGTACTTC CASSAKGTSGKRSYEQYF
TRBJ2-3 - TRBV20-1 many TGCAGTGCTAGTTTCCAGCTTACAGATACGCAGTATTTT CSASFQLTDTQYF
TRBJ2-5 - TRBV25-1 - TGTGCCAGCAGATCAAGGACTACCGAACAAGAGACCCAGTACTTC CASRSRTTEQETQYF
TRBJ1-1 TRBD1 TRBV20-1 many TGCAGTGCTAGTATGCCAGGGGGTAGCACTGAAGCTTTCTTT CSASMPGGSTEAFF
TRBJ2-7 - TRBV29-1 many TGCAGCGTCGGAGAGTTGTACGAGCAGTACTTC CSVGELYEQYF
TRBJ2-1 - TRBV24-1 - TGTGCCACCAGTGATCTCACTAGCATCAATGAGCAGTTCTTC CATSDLTSINEQFF
TRBJ1-2 TRBD1 TRBV5-1 - TGCGCCAGCAGCATAGGGGACAGTTCTAACTATGGCTACACCTTC CASSIGDSSNYGYTF
TRBJ2-3 - TRBV9 - TGTGCCAGCAGCGAGTCCAGACTTGGGGACACAGATACGCAGTATTTT CASSESRLGDTDTQYF
TRBJ2-7 - TRBV20-1 - TGCAGTGCCAACCTAGCGTCCTCCTTCCACGAGCAGTACTTC CSANLASSFHEQYF
TRBJ2-5 TRBD1 TRBV12-3/TRBV12-4 - TGTGCCAGCAGTTTAGGACAGGGGGGAGAGACCCAGTACTTC CASSLGQGGETQYF
TRBJ1-4 - TRBV6-6 - TGTGCCAGCAGTTACTGGACAGCTAATGAAAAACTTTTTTTT CASSYWTANEKLFF
TRBJ2-2 - TRBV6-6 many TGTGCCAGCACCCTCTCCGGCGGGGAGCTGTTTTTT CASTLSGGELFF
TRBJ2-5 - TRBV7-6 many TGTGCCAGCAGCCCACCGTGGGGCACACAAGAGACCCAGTACTTC CASSPPWGTQETQYF
TRBJ2-2 - TRBV12-3/TRBV12-4 once TGTGGCAGCAGTTTATTCCCCCGGTGGGAATTATTGGGCGGGGAGCTGTTTTTT CGSSLFPRWELLGGELFF
TRBJ1-5 TRBD1 TRBV28 - TGTGCCAGCAGTTTGCAGGGGGCGGGCAATCAGCCCCAGCATTTT CASSLQGAGNQPQHF
TRBJ2-7 - TRBV20-1 many TGCAGTGCCACGGGTGAGGGTTGGAGCTTC CSATGEGWSF
TRBJ2-6 - TRBV6-5 many TGTGCCAGCAGTTACTGGGCAGGGGTAACCTCTGGGGCCAACGTCCTGACTTTC CASSYWAGVTSGANVLTF
TRBJ2-5 TRBD1 TRBV5-1 many TGCGCCAGCACACCGGGACAGGGAAGCGAGACCCAGTACTTC CASTPGQGSETQYF
TRBJ2-3 - TRBV12-3/TRBV12-4 - TGTGCCAGCAGTTTAGCGCCGAGAGCTTCTAGCACAGATACGCAGTATTTT CASSLAPRASSTDTQYF
TRBJ2-7 - TRBV5-1 few TGCGCCAGCAGCTTGGCCATAGGGGGGTACTCCTACGAGCAGTACTTC CASSLAIGGYSYEQYF
TRBJ2-3 - TRBV5-1 - TGCGCCAGCAGCTTGTCAGGGGCGAGGACAGATACGCAGTATTTT CASSLSGARTDTQYF
TRBJ2-3 - TRBV29-1 many TGCAGCGTTGATGGAGGGACTTCACAGGAGTATTTT CSVDGGTSQEYF
TRBJ1-2 - TRBV29-1 many TGCAGCGTTAAAGAAAGCTATGGCTACACCTTC CSVKESYGYTF
TRBJ2-1 - TRBV7-3 few TGTGCCAGCAGCTTAGGAAGACTAGCCTACAATGAGCAGTTCTTC CASSLGRLAYNEQFF
TRBJ2-2 - TRBV4-2 many TGTGCCAGCAGCCAAGGAAACACCGGGGAGCTGTTTTTT CASSQGNTGELFF
TRBJ2-3 TRBD1 TRBV9 few TGTGCCAGCAGCGTGGATGGGACAGGGATCACAGATACGCAGTATTTT CASSVDGTGITDTQYF
TRBJ2-1 - TRBV4-2 - TGTGCCAGCAGCCAAGACTACCCTTCCCCCTACAATGAGCAGTTCTTC CASSQDYPSPYNEQFF
TRBJ1-1 TRBD1 TRBV29-1 many TGCAGCGTAACACAGGGGGTGAACACTGAAGCTTTCTTT CSVTQGVNTEAFF
TRBJ2-5 - TRBV10-2 - TGCGCCAGCAGGACCGACTGGGAGACCCAGTACTTC CASRTDWETQYF